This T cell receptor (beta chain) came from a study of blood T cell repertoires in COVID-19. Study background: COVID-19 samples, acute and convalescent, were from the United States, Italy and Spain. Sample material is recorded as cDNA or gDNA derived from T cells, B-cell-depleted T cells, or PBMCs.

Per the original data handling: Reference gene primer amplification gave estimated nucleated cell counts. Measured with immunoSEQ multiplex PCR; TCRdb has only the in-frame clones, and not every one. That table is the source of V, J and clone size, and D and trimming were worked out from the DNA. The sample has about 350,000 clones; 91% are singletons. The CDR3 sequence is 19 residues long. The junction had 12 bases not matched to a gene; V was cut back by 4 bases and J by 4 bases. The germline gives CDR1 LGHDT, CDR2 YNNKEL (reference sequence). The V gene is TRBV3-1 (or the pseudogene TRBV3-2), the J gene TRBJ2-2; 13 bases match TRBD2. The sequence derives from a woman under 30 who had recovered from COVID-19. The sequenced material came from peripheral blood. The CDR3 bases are TGTGCCAGCAGCCCCCGACTAGCGGGAGGCCAATCAACCACCGGGGAGCTGTTTTTT. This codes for CASSPRLAGGQSTTGELFF.